A selection of T cell receptor beta chains follows, all from one sample in a study of read filtering for tumor transcriptome and immune sequencing. Using its own MiXCR run on the reads, TCRdb lists one record per CDR3 protein. The sample comprises approximately 20,000 distinct CDR3 sequences, less than 25% of which are singletons, and less than 25% rests with the top ten. Sample: a population of CD138-negative cells sorted from bone marrow. The source of these receptors is a donor aged 40 or older with multiple myeloma. Each CDR3 is given with its conserved first and last residue. D genes are given only for firm matches. Only some rows state a clone size, as once, few, many or a class for expanded clones.

TRBV28	TRBD1	medium-sized	TRBJ2-1	TGTGCCTGTGGGGACAGCCACAATGAGCAGTTCTTC	CACGDSHNEQFF
TRBV28	.	many	TRBJ2-1	TGTGCCAGCAGTACTGTAACACCTGAGCAGTTCTTC	CASSTVTPEQFF
TRBV21-1	.	.	TRBJ2-5	TGTGCCAGCACACCACAGGGGTTTGGGTGCCAAGAGACCCAGTACTTC	CASTPQGFGCQETQYF
TRBV5-1	.	.	TRBJ2-5	TGCGCCAGCAGCGGAGAGCCAACAGTGTACCAAGAGACCCAGTACTTC	CASSGEPTVYQETQYF
TRBV6-2/TRBV6-3	.	.	TRBJ2-7	TGTGCCAGCATGGAGTGGAACTCCTACGAGCAGTACTTC	CASMEWNSYEQYF
TRBV20-1	.	.	TRBJ2-3	TGCAGTGCTAGTGTTAGCGTGACTACAGATACGCAGTATTTT	CSASVSVTTDTQYF
TRBV20-1	.	many	TRBJ2-1	TGCAGTGCTCCCCTCCGGTCCTACAATGAGCAGTTCTTC	CSAPLRSYNEQFF
TRBV27	TRBD2	few	TRBJ2-3	TGTGCCAGCAGTGATACTAGCGGTAACTCGAATACGCAGTATTTT	CASSDTSGNSNTQYF
TRBV29-1	.	medium-sized	TRBJ2-7	TGCAGCGTTGAGGGCTCACGCCTGGAGCAGTACTTC	CSVEGSRLEQYF
TRBV15	.	many	TRBJ1-1	TGTGCCACCAGCAGAGAGGGGGGGGTGGGGAACACTGAAGCTTTCTTT	CATSREGGVGNTEAFF
TRBV19	TRBD2	many	TRBJ2-5	TGTGCCAGTAGTATTTTAGCGGGAGCTCATGAGACCCAGTACTTC	CASSILAGAHETQYF
TRBV5-1	TRBD1	many	TRBJ1-1	TGCGCCAGCAGCTCTACCCCGGGACAGACAACTGAAGCTTTCTTT	CASSSTPGQTTEAFF
TRBV6-2/TRBV6-3	.	many	TRBJ1-5	TGTGCCAGCAGTGCTGTTGATCAGCCCCAGCATTTT	CASSAVDQPQHF
TRBV10-2	.	.	TRBJ1-5	TGCGCCAGCAGTGGACCCGGGCAGCCCCAGCATTTT	CASSGPGQPQHF
TRBV6-5	TRBD2	.	TRBJ2-3	TGTGCCAGCAGTTACCGATCTTTAGCGGGAGGGATGGATACGCAGTATTTT	CASSYRSLAGGMDTQYF
TRBV6-2/TRBV6-3	TRBD1	many	TRBJ2-1	TGTGCCAGCACCCAACGGACAGGTTTCTACAATGAGCAGTTCTTC	CASTQRTGFYNEQFF
TRBV6-2/TRBV6-3	.	once	TRBJ2-7	TGTGCCAGCAGTTCGCAGACTACCTCCTCCTACGAGCAGTACTTC	CASSSQTTSSYEQYF
TRBV28	.	.	TRBJ2-2	TGTGCCAGCAGCCCACCGGGCGCAGGGGCCGGGGAGCTGTTTTTT	CASSPPGAGAGELFF
TRBV12-3/TRBV12-4	.	medium-sized	TRBJ1-1	TGTGCCAGCAGATCGGACACCAGTAAGGTAGCTTTCTTT	CASRSDTSKVAFF
TRBV6-2/TRBV6-3	TRBD1	many	TRBJ2-7	TGTGCCAGCAGTTACCCAACAGGGGCAAGGGGGTACGAGCAGTACTTC	CASSYPTGARGYEQYF
TRBV28	TRBD2	many	TRBJ2-1	TGTGCCAGCAGTTCTTCTAGCGGGAGGGTGTTCTTC	CASSSSSGRVFF